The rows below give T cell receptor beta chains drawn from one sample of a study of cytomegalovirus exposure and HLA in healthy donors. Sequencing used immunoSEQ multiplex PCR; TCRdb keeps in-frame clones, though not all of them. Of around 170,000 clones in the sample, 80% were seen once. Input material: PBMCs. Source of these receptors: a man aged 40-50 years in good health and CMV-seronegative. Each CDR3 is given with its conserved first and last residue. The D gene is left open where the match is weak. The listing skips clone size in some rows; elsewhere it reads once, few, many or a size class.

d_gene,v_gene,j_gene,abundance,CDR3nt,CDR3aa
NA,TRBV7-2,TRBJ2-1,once,TGTGCCAGCAGCTTAAGGGGGGGCCCCAATGAGCAGTTCTTC,CASSLRGGPNEQFF
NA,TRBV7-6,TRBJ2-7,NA,TGTGCCAGCAGCTTAGACTCCAACGAGCAGTACTTC,CASSLDSNEQYF
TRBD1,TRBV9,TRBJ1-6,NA,TGTGCCAGCAGCGACCGGGACAGGGGGCTATATAATTCACCCCTCCACTTT,CASSDRDRGLYNSPLHF
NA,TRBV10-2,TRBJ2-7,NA,TGCGCCAGCACGGGAACCGCCTACGAGCAGTACTTC,CASTGTAYEQYF
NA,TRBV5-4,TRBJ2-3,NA,TGTGCCAGCAGCTACGGACATACCGGTAAAGATACGCAGTATTTT,CASSYGHTGKDTQYF
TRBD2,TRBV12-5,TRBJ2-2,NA,TGTGCTAGTGGTTTGCACCTACTAGCGGGGGCCAGGTGGACCGGGGAGCTGTTTTTT,CASGLHLLAGARWTGELFF
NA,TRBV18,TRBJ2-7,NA,TGTGCCAGCTCTCGGGAGCCGGGACGGGTCTACGAGCAGTACTTC,CASSREPGRVYEQYF
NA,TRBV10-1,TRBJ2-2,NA,TGCGCCAGCAGTGAGCAAATCACCGGGGAGCTGTTTTTT,CASSEQITGELFF
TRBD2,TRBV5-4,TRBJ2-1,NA,TGTGCCAGCAGCTTCTCTTCCGGGGGGGACTACAATGAGCAGTTCTTC,CASSFSSGGDYNEQFF
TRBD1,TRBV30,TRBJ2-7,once,TGTGCCTGGAACCCCGGACAGGCTACTTACAACGGGCAGTACTTC,CAWNPGQATYNGQYF
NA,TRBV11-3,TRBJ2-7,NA,TGTGCCAGCAGCGTCCACAGGGATTTCATCCCCTACGAGCAGTACTTC,CASSVHRDFIPYEQYF
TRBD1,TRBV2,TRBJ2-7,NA,TGTGCCAGCAGGGCGACAGGGGACTACGAGCAGTACTTC,CASRATGDYEQYF
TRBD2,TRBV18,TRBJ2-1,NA,TGTGCCAGCTCACCAGCGTGGGAGGGGAATGAGCAGTTCTTC,CASSPAWEGNEQFF
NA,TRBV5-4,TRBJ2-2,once,TGTGCCAGCAGCCGACAATCCGGGGAGCTGTTTTTT,CASSRQSGELFF
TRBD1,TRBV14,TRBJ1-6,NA,TGTGCCAGCAGCCAAGGACCCGGGACAGGGATTAGCTCCTATAATTCACCCCTCCACTTT,CASSQGPGTGISSYNSPLHF
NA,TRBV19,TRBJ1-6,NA,TGTGCCAGTAGTGCGGGCTCCGGTGAGGGTACTTCACCCCTCCACTTT,CASSAGSGEGTSPLHF
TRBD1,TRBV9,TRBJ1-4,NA,TGTGCCAGCAGCGCCACCTCCGGGACAGGGAATGAAAAACTGTTTTTT,CASSATSGTGNEKLFF
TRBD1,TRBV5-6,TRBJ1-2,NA,TGTGCCAGCAGCTTTGGGACAGGGGTCCCTACTAACTATGGCTACACCTTC,CASSFGTGVPTNYGYTF
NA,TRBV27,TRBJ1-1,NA,TGTGCCAGCAGTTTATTAGTAAGGGGAACTGAAGCTTTCTTT,CASSLLVRGTEAFF
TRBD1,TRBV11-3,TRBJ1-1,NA,TGTGCCAGCAGCATACCGGGACAGGAAGCTTTCTTT,CASSIPGQEAFF
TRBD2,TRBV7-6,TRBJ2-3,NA,TGTGCCAGCAGCTCGGGACTAGCGGGGATTACAGATACGCAGTATTTT,CASSSGLAGITDTQYF
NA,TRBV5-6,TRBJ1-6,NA,TGTGCCAGCAGCTTGACTTTATATAATTCACCCCTCCACTTT,CASSLTLYNSPLHF
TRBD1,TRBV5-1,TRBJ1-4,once,TGCGCCAGCGGACAGGGGGCAAATTCTGGAAAACTGTTTTTT,CASGQGANSGKLFF
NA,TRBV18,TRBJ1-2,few,TGTGCCAGCTCACCTTCCAGGGATTACTATGGCTACACCTTC,CASSPSRDYYGYTF
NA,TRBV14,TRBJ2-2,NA,TGTGCCAGCAGCCGCCTCCAGGGTCCAGGGGAGCTGTTTTTT,CASSRLQGPGELFF
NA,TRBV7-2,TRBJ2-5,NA,TGTGCCAGCAGCTTAAAGCGGGACAAGGAGACCCAGTACTTC,CASSLKRDKETQYF
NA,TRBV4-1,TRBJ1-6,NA,TGCGCCAGCAGCCAAGGGTCAGGGCTGCCCAGGAGTATAATCCATTCACCCCTCCACTTT,CASSQGSGLPRSIIHSPLHF
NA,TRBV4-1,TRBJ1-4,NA,TGCGCCAGCAGCCAAGGAGGCCAGGGAATCAATGAAAAACTGTTTTTT,CASSQGGQGINEKLFF
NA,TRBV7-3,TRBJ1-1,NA,TGTGCCAGCAGCCATACTGGGAACACTGAAGCTTTCTTT,CASSHTGNTEAFF
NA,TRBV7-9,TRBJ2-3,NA,TGTGCCAGCACCCTGACTAGCACAGATACGCAGTATTTT,CASTLTSTDTQYF
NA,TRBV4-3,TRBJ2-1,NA,TGCGCCAGCAGCCAAGATAAGGTAGTGGGGGGGCCCTTCAATGAGCAGTTCTTC,CASSQDKVVGGPFNEQFF
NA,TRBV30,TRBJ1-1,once,TGTGCCTGGCGTGACAGAATTGGTGAAGCTTTCTTT,CAWRDRIGEAFF
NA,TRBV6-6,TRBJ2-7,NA,TGTGCCAGCAGTTATGAGACTAGTATCGAGCAGTACTTC,CASSYETSIEQYF
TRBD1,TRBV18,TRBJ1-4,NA,TGTGCCAGCTCACCACCCGTAGGAACAGGGGTGGAAAAACTGTTTTTT,CASSPPVGTGVEKLFF
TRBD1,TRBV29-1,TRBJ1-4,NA,TGCACCTACCGGGACAGGGGCCTGAGCGGTGAAAAACTGTTTTTT,CTYRDRGLSGEKLFF
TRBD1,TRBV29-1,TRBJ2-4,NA,TGCAGCGCTGAGGGGGCAGGAAACATTCAGTACTTC,CSAEGAGNIQYF
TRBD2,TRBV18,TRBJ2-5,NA,TGTGCCAGCTCACCCCAAGCCGGGACTAGCGGGTATTGGCAAGAGACCCAGTACTTC,CASSPQAGTSGYWQETQYF
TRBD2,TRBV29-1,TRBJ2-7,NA,TGCAGCGTTGAAAAGTCTGGCCTGGGGAGGGGCGAGCAGTACTTC,CSVEKSGLGRGEQYF
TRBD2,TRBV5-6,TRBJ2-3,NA,TGTGCCAGCAGCTTGCCCGGGAGGCTAACAGATACGCAGTATTTT,CASSLPGRLTDTQYF
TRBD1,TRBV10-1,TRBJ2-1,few,TGCGCCAGCAGTGAGGAGGGGGAACAGGGGATCAATGAGCAGTTCTTC,CASSEEGEQGINEQFF
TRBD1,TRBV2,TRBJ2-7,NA,TGTGCCAGCAGCCAACAGGGGGCCCGCTACGAGCAGTACTTC,CASSQQGARYEQYF
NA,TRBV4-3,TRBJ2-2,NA,TGCGCCAGCAGCCAGTGGACTGCTCACACCGGGGAGCTGTTTTTT,CASSQWTAHTGELFF
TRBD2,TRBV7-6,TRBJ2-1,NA,TGTGCCAGCACCTCTTCCTGGGGGGGCTACAATGAGCAGTTCTTC,CASTSSWGGYNEQFF
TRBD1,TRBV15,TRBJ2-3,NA,TGTGCCACCAGCCGGGACAGGGTCCCAGATACGCAGTATTTT,CATSRDRVPDTQYF
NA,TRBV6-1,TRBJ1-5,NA,TGTGCCAGCATTCTCACAGGGCAGGGCAATCAGCCCCAGCATTTT,CASILTGQGNQPQHF
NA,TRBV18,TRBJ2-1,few,TGTGCCAGCTCACCACCTGGCGGTGGCTCCTACAATGAGCAGTTCTTC,CASSPPGGGSYNEQFF
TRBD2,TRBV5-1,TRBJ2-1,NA,TGCGCCAGCAGCTTTCCAGCGGGAGGGTTTAACAATGAGCAGTTCTTC,CASSFPAGGFNNEQFF
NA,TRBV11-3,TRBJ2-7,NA,TGTGCCAGCAGCTTAGGGCACCGCCACGAGCAGTACTTC,CASSLGHRHEQYF
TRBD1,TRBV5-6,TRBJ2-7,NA,TGTGCCAGCAGCCAGGACAGGGGGCGGTTCGAGCAGTACTTC,CASSQDRGRFEQYF
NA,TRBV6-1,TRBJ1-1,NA,TGTGCCAGCAGTGGACTTTCGAACACTGAAGCTTTCTTT,CASSGLSNTEAFF
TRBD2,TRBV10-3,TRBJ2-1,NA,TGTGCCATCAGTGGTCGGACTAGCGGGACCAATGAGCAGTTCTTC,CAISGRTSGTNEQFF
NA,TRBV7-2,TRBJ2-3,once,TGTGCCAGCAGCTTAGCTAGGGGTGGCGATACGCAGTATTTT,CASSLARGGDTQYF
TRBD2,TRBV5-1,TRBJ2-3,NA,TGCGCCAGCAGCTCCGGACTAGCGGCTAGCACAGATACGCAGTATTTT,CASSSGLAASTDTQYF
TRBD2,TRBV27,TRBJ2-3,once,TGTGCCAGCAGTTTGAAGGCTAGCGGGATTTACACAGATACGCAGTATTTT,CASSLKASGIYTDTQYF
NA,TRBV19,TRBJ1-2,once,TGTGCCAGTACACCCCCGGCGGGCCCGGACTACACCTTC,CASTPPAGPDYTF
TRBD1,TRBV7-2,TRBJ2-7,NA,TGTGCCAGCACCAGGGACAGGGCCTACGAGCAGTACTTC,CASTRDRAYEQYF